This T cell receptor (beta chain) was found in a study of blood T cells in healthy people across ages. About the study: Template switching recovered approximately one barcoded beta molecule for every two T cells. General observations from the study: Roughly linear declines in TCR beta diversity per million T cells occurred with age. Diversity estimates drawn from one million T cells were deemed underestimates.

For the second PCR, which ran for roughly 7 to 11 cycles, a sample-barcoded 5' primer and a J-beta primer mix were used. TCRdb reprocessed the 5' RACE reads via MiXCR and lists one record per CDR3 protein. The sample holds about 700,000 distinct CDR3 sequences, 32% seen once. Each donor gave approximately 9.5 milliliters of peripheral blood. There are 15 residues in the CDR3. V lost 1 base to trimming and J lost 2 bases, with 10 bases between them. Germline-derived CDR1 and CDR2 are SNHLY and FYNNEI. In its sample, this clonotype was seen many times. No antigen is known for it. This clonotype was obtained from an elderly woman in good health. The gene calls are TRBV2 and TRBJ2-3; the D gene is possibly TRBD2 (5 bases). Sequenced material: blood. CDR3 DNA sequence: TGTGCCAGCAGTGAAGGAGGGTGGGCCACAGATACGCAGTATTTT. Its translation is CASSEGGWATDTQYF.